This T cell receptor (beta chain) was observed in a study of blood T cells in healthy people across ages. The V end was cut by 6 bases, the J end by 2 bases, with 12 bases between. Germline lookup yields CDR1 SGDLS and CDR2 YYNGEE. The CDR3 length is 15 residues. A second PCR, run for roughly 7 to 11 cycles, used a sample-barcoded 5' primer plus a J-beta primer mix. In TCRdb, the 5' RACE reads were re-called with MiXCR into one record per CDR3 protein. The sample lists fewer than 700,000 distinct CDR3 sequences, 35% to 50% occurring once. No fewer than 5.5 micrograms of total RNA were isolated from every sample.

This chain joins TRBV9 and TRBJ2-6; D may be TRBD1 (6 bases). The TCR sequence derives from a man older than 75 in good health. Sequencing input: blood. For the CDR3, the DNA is TGTGCCAGCAAATCACAGGGTACTGGGGCCAACGTCCTGACTTTC. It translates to CASKSQGTGANVLTF. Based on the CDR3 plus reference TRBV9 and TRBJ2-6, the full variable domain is DSGVTQTPKHLITATGQRVTLRCSPRSGDLSVYWYQQSLDQGLQFLIQYYNGEERAKGNILERFSAQQFPDLHSELNLSSLELGDSALYFCASKSQGTGANVLTFGAGSRLTVL.